This T cell receptor (beta chain) emerged from a study of shared clonotypes between healthy human individuals. Some clones are missing from TCRdb's copy, which holds only in-frame ones; the method was immunoSEQ multiplex PCR. The table shows millions of clones, with 85% to 95% occurring only once. Sequences were obtained from naive CD4+ T cells sorted from blood. The subset was: CD45RA+ positively selected. The clonotype originates from a man younger than 30 in good health.

CDR3 in DNA: TGCGCCAGCAGCACCGGCGGGGGCGACATTCAGTACTTC. This gives the protein CASSTGGGDIQYF. The V call is TRBV5-1, the J call TRBJ2-4; TRBD2 is a possible D gene (7 bases). V was cut by 4 bases and J by 8 bases, with 13 bases left in between. Germline values: CDR1 SGHRS, CDR2 YFSETQ. The CDR3 length is 13 residues.